The 20 T cell receptor beta chains reported below all come from one sample, sequenced in a study of CXCR3-negative and CXCR3-positive naive CD8 T cells. Via 5' RACE with UMI labels, TRB cDNA libraries were prepared. Reanalyzing the 5' RACE reads, TCRdb keeps one entry per CDR3 protein, without DNA. This listing includes approximately 52,000 distinct CDR3 sequences. Sequencing was carried out using memory CD8+ T cells from blood. These TCRs come from a human donor in good health. Some clones in this sample may be carry-over from other donors' samples.

This rearrangement joins TRBV14 to TRBJ2-1. The CDR3 runs to 13 residues. The germline V gene has CDR1 SGHDN and CDR2 FVKESK. The CDR3 sequence: CASRRSPYNEQFF.

V is TRBV29-1 and J is TRBJ2-5; with no DNA, the TCRdb D assignment of TRBD2 cannot be verified. This CDR3 is 15 amino acids long. Germline CDR1 and CDR2: SQVTM and ANQGSEA. The chain's CDR3 is CSLAAEGYPQETQYF. Complete variable domain (other parts from reference TRBV29-1 and TRBJ2-5): SAVISQKPSRDICQRGTSLTIQCQVDSQVTMMFWYRQQPGQSLTLIATANQGSEATYESGFVIDKFPISRPNLTFSTLTVSNMSPEDSSIYLCSLAAEGYPQETQYFGPGTRLLVL.

V gene TRBV4-1 combines with J gene TRBJ2-4; no DNA is available, so the TRBD2 call from TCRdb remains unchecked. Germline CDR1 MGHRA, CDR2 YSYEKL. CDR3 length: 13 residues. The CDR3 loop is CASSQDGGETENF.

The rearrangement uses TRBV11-3 and TRBJ2-7; checking the TCRdb D call of TRBD2 is not possible without DNA. This CDR3 comprises 13 residues. Germline CDR1 reads SGHNT; CDR2 reads YENEEA. The CDR3 loop reads CASSSRTAGEQYF.

The rearrangement uses TRBV7-9 and TRBJ2-2; there is no DNA to check the TCRdb D call of TRBD1. The CDR3 covers 14 residues. Germline CDR1 and CDR2: SEHNR and FQNEAQ (reference sequence). The chain's CDR3 is CASSPPGQGGELFF.

This rearrangement joins TRBV7-9 to TRBJ2-7; TCRdb indicates TRBD2, and absent DNA this call remains unverified. Germline values: CDR1 SEHNR, CDR2 FQNEAQ (reference sequence). The CDR3 loop spans 15 amino acids. The CDR3 loop is CASSLAPGGLYEQYF.

The chain couples TRBV6-5 to TRBJ2-1; TCRdb returns TRBD2, unconfirmable since there is no DNA. The CDR3 consists of 15 residues. Germline V gene lookup returns CDR1 MNHEY and CDR2 SVGAGI. CDR3 in amino acids: CASSAAGGPSNEQFF.

This chain uses TRBV4-1 with TRBJ2-2; TCRdb designates TRBD1, a call that cannot be tested without DNA. The CDR3 has 18 amino acids. Germline V lookup: CDR1 MGHRA, CDR2 YSYEKL. CDR3 loop: CASSQEGAAGENTGELFF.

The V and J genes are TRBV6-2 or TRBV6-3 and TRBJ2-1; the D gene TCRdb calls, TRBD1, cannot be checked with no DNA. This CDR3 is built from 16 residues. The germline gives CDR1 MNHEY, CDR2 SVGEGT. The CDR3 protein is CASSPLSAGALNEQFF.

The V gene is TRBV4-3, the J gene TRBJ2-7; TCRdb's D gene call, TRBD1, goes unchecked for lack of DNA. The CDR3 covers 15 residues. Germline V gene sequence: CDR1 LGHNA, CDR2 YSLEER. The CDR3 reads CASSQELGQSYEQYF.

V and J are TRBV12-3 or TRBV12-4 and TRBJ2-7; TCRdb reports TRBD1, a call that lacks DNA to check it against. The CDR3 length is 13 residues. CDR3 protein: CASSLTPEDEQYF.

The V and J genes are TRBV7-9 and TRBJ1-5; absent DNA, TCRdb's TRBD1 call cannot be checked. CDR3 length: 14 amino acids. Germline lookup yields CDR1 SEHNR and CDR2 FQNEAQ (reference sequence). The CDR3 spells CASSLTDSNQPQHF.

This chain joins TRBV5-6 and TRBJ2-3. The V gene's germline CDR1 is SGHDT and CDR2 YYEEEE. The CDR3 length is 12 residues. CDR3: CASSPNTDTQYF.

This sequence joins TRBV5-1 and TRBJ2-1; without DNA, the TCRdb call of TRBD2 cannot be checked. This CDR3 is 15 amino acids long. The germline gives CDR1 SGHRS, CDR2 YFSETQ. CDR3: CASSLVGPPPDEQFF.

This chain uses TRBV3-1 with TRBJ2-7. The V gene's germline CDR1 is LGHDT and CDR2 YNNKEL (reference sequence). This CDR3 has 13 residues. The CDR3 is CASSQDTPYEQYF.

The chain carries TRBV5-4 and TRBJ2-7. This CDR3 has 15 residues. Germline V gene data show CDR1 as SGHNT and CDR2 as YYREEE (reference sequence). CDR3 loop: CASSLHPESSYEQYF.

This rearrangement joins TRBV3-1 to TRBJ2-7; as DNA is missing, the TRBD1 call by TCRdb cannot be tested. CDR1 and CDR2 from the germline V gene are LGHDT and YNNKEL (reference sequence). The CDR3 is 17 residues long. The CDR3 sequence: CASSQDPGASNPYEQYF.

The chain combines TRBV5-1 with TRBJ2-7. This CDR3 is built from 13 residues. Per germline, CDR1 SGHRS and CDR2 YFSETQ. CDR3 amino acids: CASSLGEAAEQYF.

The CDR3 loop reads CASSSPDTANTGELFF. The chain has TRBV27 and TRBJ2-2; checking the TCRdb D call of TRBD1 is not possible without DNA. The germline gives CDR1 MNHEY, CDR2 SMNVEV (reference sequence). The CDR3 extends over 16 amino acids.

This chain connects TRBV7-9 to TRBJ2-3; absent DNA, TCRdb's TRBD1 call cannot be checked. The CDR3 loop spans 17 amino acids. In germline, CDR1 is SEHNR, CDR2 FQNEAQ (reference sequence). CDR3 in amino acids: CASSSLTGGRSTDTQYF.